This entry features one TCR beta chain sequence. This clone turned up a few times. This receptor's antigen is unknown. No base-level quality is on record; no much larger clone is a single base apart. This entry belongs to a study of CD8+ T cells in alopecia areata (dated by TCRdb to the late 2010s). Study-wide context: The treated patients took part in an open-label pilot trial in which moderate-to-severe alopecia areata was treated with oral tofacitinib at 5 to 10 mg twice daily. Patients stayed on tofacitinib for 6 to 18 months and then had 6 months of follow-up off drug so that delayed response and recurrence could be assessed. To study T cell clonal expansion in alopecia areata, the researchers applied high-throughput TCRbeta sequencing to both the C3H/HeJ mouse model and human patients. Human TCRbeta sequencing covered scalp tissue and sorted CD4+ and CD8+ peripheral blood T cells from patchy and totalis/universalis alopecia areata patients and healthy controls. Tofacitinib-treated patients had biopsies at baseline and at 4 and 24 weeks of treatment, with a later scalp biopsy in several patients. Clonality in the scalp was compared among normal scalp (n=4), patchy alopecia areata scalp (n=8), and alopecia totalis/universalis scalp (n=8). The RNA source kit depended on sample type: the PAXgene miRNA kit for fixed scalp, the miRNeasy kit for PBMCs, and the RNeasy kit for mouse skin. TCRbeta CDR3 regions were amplified by immunoSEQ multiplex PCR with 35 Vbeta forward and 13 Jbeta reverse primers. On the study overall, not on this receptor specifically: Higher clonality and more expanded CD8+ clones were observed in lesional scalp than in normal scalp, particularly in alopecia totalis/universalis, a finding suggestive of antigenic drive. Unlike mouse skin, where gammadelta T cells dominate, normal human skin contains resident alphabeta T cells that get sequenced too, which complicates analysis of the scalp TCR repertoire. Shared TCR sequences between patients were less evident than in mice, which may be partly attributable to HLA diversity in the patient population.

The library was built by means of the immunoSEQ multiplex PCR assay. To provide template for TCR sequencing, every sample had RNA extracted and reverse transcribed into cDNA. SuperScript III was used to make first-strand cDNA, primed with a 2:1 mix of oligo-dT and random hexamers. Amplification bias was assessed with a synthetic immune receptor repertoire, and residual bias was removed computationally. Per the original workflow: Raw reads were preprocessed to remove errors, and CDR3 was defined by IMGT conventions from the conserved cysteine to phenylalanine. To get clonality, Shannon entropy was normalized by log2 of the number of productive unique TCRs and the result was subtracted from 1. CD4 or CD8 identity of scalp clones was inferred by cross-referencing scalp TCRbeta sequences with sorted blood CD4 and CD8 repertoires. TCRdb provides this immuneACCESS table in a form limited to in-frame rearrangements. Some clones are lacking; in checked studies, under half of them reflect an unresolved V gene, and why the rest are absent is not known. V, J and clone size reflect that table, while D and trimming were determined from the DNA. Here the sample has around 160,000 clones; more than 45% occur a single time. The ten largest clones represent about 6.4% of the sample.

Deletion took 5 bases off V and 2 bases off J, with a span of 12 bases between the germline ends. CDR1 is given as LNHDA and CDR2 as SQIVND, both from the germline V gene (reference sequence). The cysteine opens and the phenylalanine closes a CDR3 of 14 amino acids. Just the 42-base CDR3 DNA is kept, in frame starting at base 1. Lesional scalp punch biopsies and peripheral blood were collected from alopecia areata patients. PBMCs were isolated by density centrifugation and stained for CD3, CD4 and CD8, after which CD4+ and CD8+ T cells were sorted on a FACSAria. The sample comprised CD4+ T cells sorted from blood. This TCR was recovered from a human donor with alopecia areata. The chain was built from TRBV19 and TRBJ2-5, and the D gene may be TRBD2, 6 bases matching. The DNA sequence follows: TGTGCCAGTAGTGCATCCGGGACTCAAGAGACCCAGTACTTC. This gives the protein CASSASGTQETQYF.